Presented here are 15 T cell receptor beta chains from one specimen sequenced in a study of OX40 agonist ivuxolimab in advanced cancers. Sequencing was performed with immunoSEQ multiplex PCR; in TCRdb, only in-frame clones are kept and a portion is missing. The sample includes 45,000 to 55,000 clones, 80% to 90% of them seen just once. This sample comprised CD4+ or CD8+ T cells sorted from blood, obtained in a trial of the OX40 agonist ivuxolimab. These receptors were taken from an adult with an advanced solid tumor such as melanoma, head and neck, liver or kidney cancer.

The rearrangement links TRBV5-1 to TRBJ2-7; 10 bases are shared with TRBD2. Germline V lookup: CDR1 SGHRS, CDR2 YFSETQ. Trimming removed 6 bases from V and 3 bases from J; junction bases left unmatched: 9. This CDR3 spans 15 amino acids. The chain's CDR3 is CASNSTSGNDYEQYF. The CDR3 DNA reads as TGCGCCAGCAACTCCACTAGCGGGAATGACTACGAGCAGTACTTC.

The genes are TRBV11-1 and TRBJ2-3; D not resolved. Germline CDR1 is SGHAT and CDR2 is FQDESV (reference sequence). The CDR3 is 11 amino acids. V gave up 8 bases and J gave up 3 bases, with 6 bases separating them. CDR3 coding DNA: TGTGCCAGCGGAAATACAGATACGCAGTATTTT. This sequence encodes CASGNTDTQYF.

This sequence joins TRBV5-1 and TRBJ2-4; 8 bases are a match to TRBD1. The trim removed 4 bases at V and 2 bases at J, leaving 8 bases unmatched. Germline CDR1 SGHRS, CDR2 YFSETQ. The CDR3 length is 16 residues. The CDR3 region is CASSATDRDTKNIQYF. As DNA, the CDR3 is TGCGCCAGCAGCGCCACGGACAGGGATACCAAAAACATTCAGTACTTC.

The chain joins TRBV5-6 to TRBJ1-6; D remains unclear. CDR1 is SGHDT, CDR2 YYEEEE, per germline. Trimming left V 1 base short and J 1 base short, with 9 bases between. The CDR3 sequence is 16 residues long. The CDR3 DNA reads as TGTGCCAGCAGCTTGAGTCGGGGATCCTATAATTCACCCCTCCACTTT. Translation: CASSLSRGSYNSPLHF. Looking up the rest from reference TRBV5-6 and TRBJ1-6 gives the full variable domain: DAGVTQSPTHLIKTRGQQVTLRCSPKSGHDTVSWYQQALGQGPQFIFQYYEEEERQRGNFPDRFSGHQFPNYSSELNVNALLLGDSALYLCASSLSRGSYNSPLHFGNGTRLTVT.

This clone was picked up a small number of times. The rearrangement joins TRBV10-3 to TRBJ1-1, with 10 bases aligning to TRBD1. The CDR3 covers 14 residues. Germline CDR1 reads ENHRY; CDR2 reads SYGVKD. J gave up 7 bases and V 7 bases, and 9 bases lay outside the gene matches. CDR3 loop: CAITGTGDGSEAFF. CDR3 coding DNA: TGTGCCATCACCGGGACAGGGGACGGGAGTGAAGCTTTCTTT.

V is TRBV6-4 and J is TRBJ1-2; unclear D gene. This CDR3 spans 14 amino acids. The V end lost 4 bases, the J end lost 2 bases, and 11 bases lay between the germline ends. The V gene's germline CDR1 is MRHNA and CDR2 SNTAGT. The CDR3 region is CASSAEATNYGYTF. The CDR3 bases are TGTGCCAGCAGTGCGGAGGCAACAAACTATGGCTACACCTTC.

The V call is TRBV11-2, the J call TRBJ2-5; TRBD1 matches at 7 bases. V lost 5 bases and J lost 3; bases outside the gene matches: 18. Germline V CDR1 and CDR2: SGHAT, FQNNGV. The CDR3 consists of 18 residues. The CDR3 DNA follows: TGTGCCAGCAGCCCGAACAGGGGCCGGCGACGGGGAGAAGAGACCCAGTACTTC. Its translation: CASSPNRGRRRGEETQYF.

Regarding this clone: Other DNA sequences in this sample translate to the same CDR3. The gene calls are TRBV30 and TRBJ1-2; a weak D match, TRBD1 (6 bases). The CDR3 runs 14 residues. Between the trimmed V and J ends, which lost 1 base and 8 bases, there was a span of 17 bases. Per the germline V gene, CDR1 is GTSNPN and CDR2 is SVGIG (reference sequence). CDR3 coding DNA: TGTGCCTGGAGTGCCGGGGACACTCCTTGGGGCTACACCTTC. Its protein is CAWSAGDTPWGYTF.

V gene TRBV5-4 combines with J gene TRBJ2-7; D is perhaps TRBD1 or TRBD2 (5 bases each). Per germline, CDR1 SGHNT and CDR2 YYREEE (reference sequence). The CDR3 length is 14 residues. V lost 4 bases and J lost 5, with 16 bases in between. The CDR3 loop is CASSRIVGRDEQYF. CDR3 coding DNA: TGTGCCAGCAGCCGGATAGTGGGACGCGACGAGCAGTACTTC.

The chain joins TRBV5-5 to TRBJ2-7; D ambiguous. In germline, CDR1 is SGHKS, CDR2 YYEKEE (reference sequence). V was pared by 0 bases and J by 1 base, with 11 bases between. The CDR3 is 15 amino acids. CDR3 sequence: CASSLGSHASYEQYF. CDR3 coding DNA: TGTGCCAGCAGCTTGGGCAGCCACGCTTCCTACGAGCAGTACTTC.

The V call is TRBV7-3, the J call TRBJ2-7; D is undetermined. V was cut by 4 bases and J by 2 bases, with 18 bases left in between. In germline, CDR1 is SGHTA, CDR2 FQGTGA. The CDR3 extends over 16 amino acids. CDR3 nucleotides: TGTGCCAGCAGCTCTTCTAACCGAGGACCTACCTACGAGCAGTACTTC. This translates into CASSSSNRGPTYEQYF.

V gene TRBV28 combines with J gene TRBJ1-1; unclear D gene. CDR1 and CDR2 from the germline V gene are MDHEN and SYDVKM. The V and J ends lost 5 bases and 1 base respectively, with 14 bases between them. This CDR3 is built from 15 residues. CDR3 nucleotide sequence: TGTGCCAGCAGTCCCGGGCCCCGGTGGAACACTGAAGCTTTCTTT. It encodes CASSPGPRWNTEAFF.

This chain uses TRBV28 with TRBJ1-1; 8 positions agree with TRBD1. The CDR3 has 12 amino acids. J gave up 7 bases and V 7 bases, and 5 bases lay outside the gene matches. From germline, CDR1 is MDHEN and CDR2 SYDVKM. The CDR3 DNA follows: TGTGCCAGCAATCAGGGGGCGCTTGAAGCTTTCTTT. Protein: CASNQGALEAFF.

This clone was seen just once. The chain joins TRBV2 to TRBJ2-5, with D hard to call. The CDR3 is made up of 15 amino acids. Trimming removed 6 bases at V and 4 bases at J, with 18 bases between. Germline-derived CDR1 and CDR2 are SNHLY and FYNNEI. CDR3 DNA sequence: TGTGCCAGCAGACGCGGACCCGATCCTTTAGAGACCCAGTACTTC. It encodes CASRRGPDPLETQYF.

The J gene is TRBJ2-5, the V gene TRBV28, with D unclear. CDR1 is MDHEN and CDR2 is SYDVKM in the germline V gene. V was trimmed by 5 bases and J by 4 bases, leaving 11 bases between them. The CDR3 is made up of 13 amino acids. CDR3 protein: CASSVSQRETQYF. CDR3 nucleotides: TGTGCCAGCAGTGTTAGTCAGCGAGAGACCCAGTACTTC.